The 12 T cell receptor beta chains below were found in one sample sequenced in a study of cytomegalovirus exposure and HLA in healthy donors. The PCR made use of 60 Vbeta and 13 Jbeta primers. The protocol was immunoSEQ multiplex PCR, while the TCRdb copy is restricted to in-frame clones and leaves out a portion. The data hold 200,000 to 250,000 clones, with roughly 84% observed a single time. Sequencing used PBMCs. These TCRs come from a human donor in good health.

This chain uses TRBV7-9 with TRBJ2-1, with 10 bases fitting TRBD2. Germline V gene sequence: CDR1 SEHNR, CDR2 FQNEAQ (reference sequence). Trimming took 5 bases from V and 6 from J; bases not matched to a gene: 7. This CDR3 spans 15 amino acids. This CDR3 is CASSPRTSGVNEQFF. CDR3 DNA: TGTGCCAGCAGCCCCCGGACTAGCGGTGTCAATGAGCAGTTCTTC.

The gene calls are TRBV11-2 and TRBJ2-5; 10 bases fit TRBD1. J gave up 5 bases and V 1 base, and 1 base lay outside the gene matches. The CDR3 sequence is 14 residues long. Germline lookup yields CDR1 SGHAT and CDR2 FQNNGV. The CDR3 spells CASSLGTGGETQYF. CDR3 in DNA: TGTGCCAGCAGCTTAGGGACAGGGGGGGAGACCCAGTACTTC.

The chain has TRBV6-5 and TRBJ2-7, with a tentative D call TRBD1 (5 bases). This CDR3 is built from 15 residues. Germline values: CDR1 MNHEY, CDR2 SVGAGI. The V gene lost 0 bases and the J gene lost 1 base, with 10 bases spanning the gap. The CDR3: CASSYSTTGSYEQYF. Here the CDR3 DNA reads TGTGCCAGCAGTTACTCGACCACAGGTTCCTACGAGCAGTACTTC.

The chain carries TRBV6-5 and TRBJ2-7; TRBD2 matches 14 bases. The germline CDR1 and CDR2 sequences are MNHEY and SVGAGI. CDR3 length: 16 amino acids. V shed 0 bases and J 6 bases; nucleotides not matched to a gene: 4. The CDR3 here is CASSYSRLAGGTEQYF. CDR3 in DNA: TGTGCCAGCAGTTACTCGAGACTAGCGGGAGGGACCGAGCAGTACTTC.

This clone was detected once. The chain joins TRBV6-5 to TRBJ2-7; 7 bases line up with TRBD1. With V trimmed by 3 bases and J by 2 bases, 1 base remained unmatched. The germline V gene encodes CDR1 MNHEY and CDR2 SVGAGI. The length of the CDR3 is 13 residues. The CDR3 loop reads CASSYQGAYEQYF. The CDR3, as DNA: TGTGCCAGCAGTTATCAGGGGGCCTACGAGCAGTACTTC.

The chain has TRBV7-2 and TRBJ2-1; 10 positions match TRBD1. The CDR3 consists of 15 residues. The V gene's germline CDR1 is SGHTA and CDR2 FQGNSA. V was clipped by 6 bases and J by 5 bases; unmatched bases: 7. In nucleotides, the CDR3 is TGTGCCAGCAGTGAGACAGGGGGCTACGACAATGAGCAGTTCTTC. Translated: CASSETGGYDNEQFF.

The chain couples TRBV10-2 to TRBJ1-2; D perhaps matches TRBD1 (5 bases). This CDR3 contains 12 residues. Germline CDR1 is WSHSY and CDR2 is SAAADI. With 4 bases removed from V and 4 bases from J, the gap between germline ends came to 7 bases. The CDR3 nucleotides are TGCGCCAGCAGTGCGGGGGTCTATGGCTACACCTTC. Residues: CASSAGVYGYTF.

The chain employs TRBV7-2 and TRBJ2-5, with TRBD2 identical over 8 bases. This CDR3 is 15 amino acids long. Per germline, CDR1 SGHTA and CDR2 FQGNSA. V trimming: 0 bases; J trimming: 4 bases; junction bases outside the gene matches: 4. The CDR3 is CASSLAGLGSETQYF. CDR3 in DNA: TGTGCCAGCAGCTTAGCGGGACTAGGATCAGAGACCCAGTACTTC.

A single count supports this clone. As DNA, the CDR3 is TGTGCCAGCAGCTTAGTTCTCGGGAGAGAGACCCAGTACTTC. Protein product: CASSLVLGRETQYF. This rearrangement joins TRBV7-9 to TRBJ2-5; TRBD2 is a possible D gene (6 bases). From germline, CDR1 is SEHNR and CDR2 FQNEAQ (reference sequence). With 1 base removed from V and 4 bases from J, the gap between germline ends came to 10 bases. The CDR3 loop spans 14 amino acids.

The chain is built from TRBV28 and TRBJ1-2, with D unresolved. Germline V gene data show CDR1 as MDHEN and CDR2 as SYDVKM. The CDR3 sequence is 12 residues long. V lost 5 bases to trimming and J lost 2 bases, with 6 bases between them. The CDR3 DNA sequence: TGTGCCAGCAGTATCTTGAACTATGGCTACACCTTC. Encoded protein: CASSILNYGYTF.

The chain links TRBV7-8 to TRBJ1-2; D is undetermined. This CDR3 is built from 13 residues. The germline CDR1 and CDR2 sequences are SGHVS and FQNEAQ. Trimming cost V 4 bases and J 2 bases, with 8 bases left between them. DNA of the CDR3: TGTGCCAGCAGCTCGCAGACAAACTATGGCTACACCTTC. It codes for CASSSQTNYGYTF.

The chain uses TRBV5-1 and TRBJ2-7, with 8 nucleotides matching TRBD1. V gave up 0 bases and J gave up 3 bases; unmatched junction bases: 5. This CDR3 has 15 amino acids. Looked up from germline, CDR1 is SGHRS and CDR2 is YFSETQ. The CDR3 protein is CASSLGTGMIYEQYF. For the CDR3, the DNA is TGCGCCAGCAGCTTGGGGACAGGGATGATCTACGAGCAGTACTTC.